Below, one T cell receptor beta chain is given with its context. Its antigen is unknown. The sample belongs to a study of CD8 T cells in ankylosing spondylitis. In making TCR beta libraries, quantitative 5'-RACE with molecular barcodes was used. Via MiXCR, TCRdb re-called the 5' RACE reads, giving one row per CDR3 protein. Of 700,000 to 1,000,000 distinct CDR3 sequences listed, 12% are singletons. Notes on the study in general: Clones linked with disease were CD8+ and fairly uncommon in the peripheral blood. According to the report, clones linked to the disease were significantly enriched in matched synovial fluid samples taken from ankylosing spondylitis patients. Reactive arthritis synovial fluid and blood previously showed some of these motif variants. Among TCR beta sequences, a motif of eight highly homologous variants appeared characteristic of ankylosing spondylitis blood.

CDR3 length: 17 amino acids. The germline V gene has CDR1 MNHEY and CDR2 SMNVEV (reference sequence). V lost 6 bases and J lost 3, with 20 bases in between. Sequencing used blood, either unsorted or a sorted T cell fraction (not recorded which). J is TRBJ2-2 and V is TRBV27, with D possibly called TRBD1 or TRBD2 (6 bases each). This TCR came from a male donor with ankylosing spondylitis. CDR3 region: CASRSYGGASYTGELFF. The CDR3 nucleotides are TGTGCCAGCAGATCGTACGGGGGCGCTTCCTACACCGGGGAGCTGTTTTTT.